What follows is one TCR beta chain and its context. V was clipped by 3 bases and J by 2 bases; unmatched bases: 8. Per the germline V gene, CDR1 is SEHNR and CDR2 is FQNEAQ (reference sequence). The CDR3 contains 16 residues. This sample was included in a study of blood T cell repertoires in COVID-19. Produced via immunoSEQ multiplex PCR; TCRdb's table is partial and in-frame only. The sample consists of about 68,000 clones, more than 75% of them appearing once. This chain connects TRBV7-9 to TRBJ2-3, with 7 positions matching TRBD2. The sequenced material came from peripheral blood. This sequence originates from a human donor in a cohort sampled during active COVID-19. CDR3 bases: TGTGCCAGCAGCTTTGAGCGGGGAAAATACACAGATACGCAGTATTTT. The encoded protein is CASSFERGKYTDTQYF.